The 18 T cell receptor beta chains presented below share a single source sample, sequenced in a study of blood T cell repertoires in COVID-19. The protocol was immunoSEQ multiplex PCR, while the TCRdb copy is restricted to in-frame clones and leaves out a portion. This sample yields about 100,000 clones, of which 85% to 90% are seen a single time; about 13% belongs to the top ten. The specimen sequenced was peripheral blood. These receptors were obtained from a human donor in a cohort sampled during active COVID-19.

The chain uses TRBV5-1 and TRBJ1-2, with D hard to call. Trimming took 7 bases from V and 2 from J, leaving 18 bases between them. Germline values: CDR1 SGHRS, CDR2 YFSETQ. The CDR3 totals 15 residues. This CDR3 reads CASRPIGVQNYGYTF. The CDR3 DNA follows: TGCGCCAGCCGCCCTATCGGGGTCCAGAACTATGGCTACACCTTC.

J is TRBJ1-5 and V is TRBV19; tentative D call: TRBD1 (6 bases). Germline V CDR1 and CDR2: LNHDA, SQIVND (reference sequence). The CDR3 has 16 residues. V was shortened by 7 bases and J by 1 base, with 17 bases between the two germline ends. The CDR3, as DNA: TGTGCCAGTAAGGGGGGGTCGAATAGGAGCAATCAGCCCCAGCATTTT. Encoded protein: CASKGGSNRSNQPQHF.

This clone was counted only a few times. The V and J genes are TRBV7-6 and TRBJ1-2; TRBD1 agrees at 9 bases. From germline, CDR1 is SGHVS and CDR2 FNYEAQ. V shed 6 bases, J shed 7 bases, and the junction held 6 bases outside the gene matches. This CDR3 region has 13 residues. The CDR3 reads CASSEDRGGGYTF. DNA for the CDR3: TGTGCCAGCAGTGAGGACAGGGGTGGTGGCTACACCTTC.

The chain has TRBV29-1 and TRBJ1-2; TRBD1 matches at 7 bases. The CDR3 totals 17 residues. Trimming cost V 0 bases and J 3 bases; bases outside gene matches: 13. Per germline, CDR1 SQVTM and CDR2 ANQGSEA. Here the CDR3 DNA reads TGCAGCGTTGAAGACCGAAGGGGGCGCGACGGTGACTATGGCTACACCTTC. Protein product: CSVEDRRGRDGDYGYTF.

The chain joins TRBV5-1 to TRBJ2-1; D is unclear. Germline loops: CDR1 SGHRS, CDR2 YFSETQ. CDR3 size: 14 residues. The V and J ends lost 4 bases and 1 base respectively, with 9 bases between them. For the CDR3, the DNA is TGCGCCAGCAGCGGTAGAATTTCCTACAATGAGCAGTTCTTC. Protein sequence: CASSGRISYNEQFF.

The chain links TRBV7-6 to TRBJ1-1; TRBD1 agrees at 10 bases. The CDR3 is 16 amino acids. Germline CDR1 SGHVS, CDR2 FNYEAQ. V lost 5 bases, J lost 3 bases, and 9 bases stayed unmatched. This chain's CDR3 is CASSPRTGGWYTEAFF. CDR3 sequence (DNA): TGTGCCAGCAGCCCGCGGACAGGGGGATGGTACACTGAAGCTTTCTTT.

Only one count was recorded for this clone. This chain links TRBV9 with TRBJ1-4; 8 bases align to TRBD1. This CDR3 has 13 residues. Germline trimming cut 3 bases from V and 10 bases from J; bases unmatched to any gene: 5. CDR1 SGDLS and CDR2 YYNGEE come from the germline V gene. The CDR3 reads CASSASTGGKLFF. In DNA form, the CDR3 reads TGTGCCAGCAGCGCATCAACAGGGGGAAAACTGTTTTTT.

V and J are TRBV6-5 and TRBJ1-4; 8 bases are shared with TRBD1. From germline, CDR1 is MNHEY and CDR2 SVGAGI. With 6 bases clipped from V and 5 bases from J, the junction kept 8 bases outside the gene matches. CDR3 length equals 15 residues. The CDR3 sequence is CASRSMGQVNEKLFF. As DNA, the CDR3 is TGTGCCAGCAGGTCAATGGGACAGGTGAATGAAAAACTGTTTTTT.

The CDR3 bases are TGTGCCAGCAGTGAGGCAGGGGGTCTTCGGGAGACCCAGTACTTC. Translation: CASSEAGGLRETQYF. The chain carries TRBV2 and TRBJ2-5, with 7 bases lining up with TRBD1. CDR3 length: 15 amino acids. V gave up 3 bases and J gave up 5 bases; unmatched junction bases: 9. Germline V gives CDR1 SNHLY, CDR2 FYNNEI.

The chain uses TRBV5-1 and TRBJ2-5; 8 bases match TRBD2. V lost 4 bases, J lost 2 bases, and 7 bases stayed unmatched. The CDR3 contains 15 residues. Germline CDR1 is SGHRS and CDR2 is YFSETQ. Written as DNA, the CDR3 is TGCGCCAGCAGCACCGGGGGGGTACAGCAAGAGACCCAGTACTTC. Translating gives CASSTGGVQQETQYF.

To note about this clone: One end of the junction does not line up with germline, which may come from a read error. V and J are TRBV29-1 and TRBJ1-3; 8 positions match TRBD1. CDR3 size: 14 residues. Germline values: CDR1 SQVTM, CDR2 ANQGSEA. The DNA for the CDR3 is TGCAGCGTTAAAGACAGGGGCCACCCCAACACCATATATTTT. This translates into CSVKDRGHPNTIYF.

This clone showed up just a few times. V gene TRBV9 combines with J gene TRBJ1-5; D not resolved. Trimming removed 0 bases from V and 4 bases from J, with 11 bases in between. The germline CDR1 and CDR2 sequences are SGDLS and YYNGEE. The CDR3 covers 15 residues. The CDR3 coding sequence is TGTGCCAGCAGCGTAGGGCTGACGGGGAATCAGCCCCAGCATTTT. Translation: CASSVGLTGNQPQHF.

The table lists this clone with a few counts. The chain combines TRBV3-1 (or the pseudogene TRBV3-2) with TRBJ2-7; TRBD1 matches 7 bases. Germline CDR1 reads LGHDT; CDR2 reads YNNKEL (reference sequence). Unmatched junction bases numbered 4, after V lost 5 bases and J lost 0 bases. The CDR3 extends over 14 amino acids. CDR3 loop: CASSGGQLSYEQYF. DNA of the CDR3: TGTGCCAGCAGCGGGGGACAGCTCTCCTACGAGCAGTACTTC.

The chain employs TRBV5-1 and TRBJ1-2, with a possible D match to TRBD1 (5 bases). V was shortened by 4 bases and J by 2 bases, with 12 bases between the two germline ends. This CDR3 has 14 amino acids. The germline V gene encodes CDR1 SGHRS and CDR2 YFSETQ. CDR3 in amino acids: CASSQDTTNYGYTF. The DNA for the CDR3 is TGCGCCAGCAGCCAGGACACGACAAACTATGGCTACACCTTC. The entire variable domain, with the rest obtained from reference TRBV5-1 and TRBJ1-2, is as follows: KAGVTQTPRYLIKTRGQQVTLSCSPISGHRSVSWYQQTPGQGLQFLFEYFSETQRNKGNFPGRFSGRQFSNSRSEMNVSTLELGDSALYLCASSQDTTNYGYTFGSGTRLTVV.

V and J are TRBV6-2 or TRBV6-3 and TRBJ2-1, with D possibly TRBD1 on 6 matching bases. The germline gives CDR1 MNHEY, CDR2 SVGEGT. This CDR3 contains 15 residues. V was pared by 2 bases and J by 9 bases, with 17 bases between. Written as DNA, the CDR3 is TGTGCCAGCAGTTACCTCCTAGGCAGGGGCCGTGAGCAGTTCTTC. Protein: CASSYLLGRGREQFF.

This rearrangement joins TRBV18 to TRBJ2-7; D might be TRBD1 (6 bases). CDR1 KGHSH and CDR2 LQKENI come from the germline V gene. V lost 2 bases, J lost 3 bases, and 11 bases lay in between. This CDR3 contains 14 residues. The CDR3 DNA is TGTGCCAGCTCACCATGGAACAGGGTCTACGAGCAGTACTTC. Its translation is CASSPWNRVYEQYF.

The V and J genes are TRBV7-2 and TRBJ2-1; 11 positions match TRBD2. Germline lookup yields CDR1 SGHTA and CDR2 FQGNSA. V dropped 0 bases and J dropped 7; count of bases not matched to a gene: 14. The CDR3 runs 19 residues. CDR3 sequence (DNA): TGTGCCAGCAGCTTAGCGCCCCCCGGTAGCGGGGGGGCCTTTAATGAGCAGTTCTTC. The encoded protein is CASSLAPPGSGGAFNEQFF.

The chain employs TRBV7-9 and TRBJ1-2; no clear D gene. With 2 bases removed from V and 1 base from J, the gap between germline ends came to 5 bases. Germline V gene data show CDR1 as SEHNR and CDR2 as FQNEAQ (reference sequence). The CDR3 extends over 13 amino acids. The CDR3 bases are TGTGCCAGCAGCTTAAGCTATAACTATGGCTACACCTTC. Its protein is CASSLSYNYGYTF.